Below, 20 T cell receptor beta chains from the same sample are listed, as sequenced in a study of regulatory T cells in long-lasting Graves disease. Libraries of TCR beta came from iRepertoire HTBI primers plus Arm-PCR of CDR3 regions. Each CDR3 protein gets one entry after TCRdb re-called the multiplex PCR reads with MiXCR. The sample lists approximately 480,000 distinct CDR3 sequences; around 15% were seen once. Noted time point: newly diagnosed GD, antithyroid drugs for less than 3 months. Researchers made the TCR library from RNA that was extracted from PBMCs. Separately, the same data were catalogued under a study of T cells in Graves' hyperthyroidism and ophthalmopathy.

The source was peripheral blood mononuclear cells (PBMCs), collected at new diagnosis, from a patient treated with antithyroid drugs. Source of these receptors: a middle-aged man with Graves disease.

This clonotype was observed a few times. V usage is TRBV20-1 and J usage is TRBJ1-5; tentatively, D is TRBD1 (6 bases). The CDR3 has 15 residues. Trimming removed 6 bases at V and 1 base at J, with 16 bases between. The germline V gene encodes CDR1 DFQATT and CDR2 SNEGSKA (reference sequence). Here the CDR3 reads CSAHRQERSNQPQHF. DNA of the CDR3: TGCAGTGCCCACCGACAGGAACGGAGCAATCAGCCCCAGCATTTT.

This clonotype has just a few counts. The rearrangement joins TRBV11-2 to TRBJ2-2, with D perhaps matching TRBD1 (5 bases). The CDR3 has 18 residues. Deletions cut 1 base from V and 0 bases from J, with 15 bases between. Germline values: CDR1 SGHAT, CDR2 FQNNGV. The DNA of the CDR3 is TGTGCCAGCAGCTTAGTGGGGCAGTCATTCGCGAACACCGGGGAGCTGTTTTTT. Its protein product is CASSLVGQSFANTGELFF.

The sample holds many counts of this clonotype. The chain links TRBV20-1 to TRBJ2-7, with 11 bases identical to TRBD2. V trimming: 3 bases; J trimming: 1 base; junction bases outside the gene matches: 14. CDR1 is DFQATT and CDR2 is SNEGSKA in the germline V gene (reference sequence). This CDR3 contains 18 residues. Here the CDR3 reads CSARKGTSGSFSSYEQYF. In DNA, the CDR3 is TGCAGTGCTAGGAAAGGGACTAGCGGCTCTTTCTCTTCCTACGAGCAGTACTTC.

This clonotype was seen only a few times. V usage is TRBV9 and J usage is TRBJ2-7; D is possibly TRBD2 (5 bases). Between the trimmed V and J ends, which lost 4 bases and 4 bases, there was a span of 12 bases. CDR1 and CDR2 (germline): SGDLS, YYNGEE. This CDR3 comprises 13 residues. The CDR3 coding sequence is TGTGCCAGCAGCAAATCTAGCTCTTACGAGCAGTACTTC. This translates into CASSKSSSYEQYF.

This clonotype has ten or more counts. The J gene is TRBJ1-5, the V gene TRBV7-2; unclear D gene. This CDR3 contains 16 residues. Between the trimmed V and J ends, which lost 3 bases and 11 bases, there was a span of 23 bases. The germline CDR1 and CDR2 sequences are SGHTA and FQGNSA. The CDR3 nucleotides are TGTGCCAGCAGCTTCGCCGGGGTGGGAATAACCCTGGCCCAGCATTTT. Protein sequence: CASSFAGVGITLAQHF.

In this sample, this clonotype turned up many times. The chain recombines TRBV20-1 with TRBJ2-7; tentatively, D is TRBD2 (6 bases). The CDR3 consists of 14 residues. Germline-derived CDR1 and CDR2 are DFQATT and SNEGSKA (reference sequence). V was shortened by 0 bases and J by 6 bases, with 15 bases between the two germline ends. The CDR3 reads CSARDLGGPREQYF. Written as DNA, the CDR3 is TGCAGTGCTAGAGATTTAGGAGGGCCCCGCGAGCAGTACTTC.

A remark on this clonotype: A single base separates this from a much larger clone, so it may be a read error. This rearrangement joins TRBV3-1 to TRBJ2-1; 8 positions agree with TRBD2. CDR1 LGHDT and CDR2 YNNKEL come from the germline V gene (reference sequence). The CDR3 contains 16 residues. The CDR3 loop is CAGSQARSGSANEQFF. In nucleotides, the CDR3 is TGTGCCGGCAGCCAAGCGCGAAGCGGGAGTGCCAATGAGCAGTTCTTC.

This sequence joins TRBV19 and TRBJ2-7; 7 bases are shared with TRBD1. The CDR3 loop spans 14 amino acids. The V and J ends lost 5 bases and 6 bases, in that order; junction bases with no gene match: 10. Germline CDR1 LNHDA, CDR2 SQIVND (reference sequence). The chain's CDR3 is CASSYRGERSEQYF. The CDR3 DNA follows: TGTGCCAGTAGTTACAGGGGAGAGAGGTCCGAGCAGTACTTC.

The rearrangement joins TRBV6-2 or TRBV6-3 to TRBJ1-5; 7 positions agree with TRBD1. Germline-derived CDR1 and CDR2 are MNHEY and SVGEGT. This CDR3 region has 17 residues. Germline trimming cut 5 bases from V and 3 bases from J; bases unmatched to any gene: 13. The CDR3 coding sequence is TGTGCCAGCAGTGAATTTGGGGACAGTGTCGCCAATCAGCCCCAGCATTTT. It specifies CASSEFGDSVANQPQHF.

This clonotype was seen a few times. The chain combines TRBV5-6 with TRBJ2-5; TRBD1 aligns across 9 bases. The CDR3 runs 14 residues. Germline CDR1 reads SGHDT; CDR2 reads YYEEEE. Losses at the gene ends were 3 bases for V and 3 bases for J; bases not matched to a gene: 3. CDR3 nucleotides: TGTGCCAGCAGCTCAACAGGGGGCGAAGAGACCCAGTACTTC. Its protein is CASSSTGGEETQYF.

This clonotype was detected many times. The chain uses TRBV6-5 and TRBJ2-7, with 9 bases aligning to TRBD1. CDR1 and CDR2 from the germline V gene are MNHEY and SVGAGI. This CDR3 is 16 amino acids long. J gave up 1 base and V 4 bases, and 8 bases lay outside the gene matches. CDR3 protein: CASSSPGQGRSYEQYF. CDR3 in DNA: TGTGCCAGCAGTTCCCCGGGACAGGGAAGATCCTACGAGCAGTACTTC.

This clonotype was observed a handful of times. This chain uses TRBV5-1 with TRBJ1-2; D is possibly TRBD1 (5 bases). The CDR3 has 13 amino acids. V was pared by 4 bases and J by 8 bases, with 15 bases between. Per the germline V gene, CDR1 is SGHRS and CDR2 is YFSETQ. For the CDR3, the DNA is TGCGCCAGCAGCCAGGACGTGCAGGGCGGCTACACCTTC. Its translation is CASSQDVQGGYTF.

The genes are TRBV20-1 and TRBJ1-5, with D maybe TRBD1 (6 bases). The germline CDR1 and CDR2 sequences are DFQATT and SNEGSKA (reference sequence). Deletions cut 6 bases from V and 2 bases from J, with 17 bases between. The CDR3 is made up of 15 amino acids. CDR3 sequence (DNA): TGCAGTGCCAAGAGGGGGGGGTGGGGCAATCAGCCCCAGCATTTT. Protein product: CSAKRGGWGNQPQHF.

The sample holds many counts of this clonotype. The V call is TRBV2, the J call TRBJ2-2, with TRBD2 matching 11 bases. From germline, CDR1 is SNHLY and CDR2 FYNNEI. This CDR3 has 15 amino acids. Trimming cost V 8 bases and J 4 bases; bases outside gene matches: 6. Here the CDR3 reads CASRYGTSGTGELFF. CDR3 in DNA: TGTGCCAGCCGCTATGGGACTAGCGGCACCGGGGAGCTGTTTTTT.

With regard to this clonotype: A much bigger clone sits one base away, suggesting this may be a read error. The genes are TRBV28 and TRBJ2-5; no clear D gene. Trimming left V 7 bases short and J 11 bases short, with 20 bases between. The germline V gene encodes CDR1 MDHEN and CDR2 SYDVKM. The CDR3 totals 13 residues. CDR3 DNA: TGTGCCAGCAAGCGCGATTCCTACAATGAGCAGTACTTC. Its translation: CASKRDSYNEQYF.

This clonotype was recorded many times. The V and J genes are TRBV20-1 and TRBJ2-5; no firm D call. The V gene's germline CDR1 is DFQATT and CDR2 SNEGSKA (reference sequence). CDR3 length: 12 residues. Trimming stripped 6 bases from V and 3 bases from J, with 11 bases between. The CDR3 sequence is CSARPAEETQYF. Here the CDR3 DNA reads TGCAGTGCCAGACCGGCAGAAGAGACCCAGTACTTC.

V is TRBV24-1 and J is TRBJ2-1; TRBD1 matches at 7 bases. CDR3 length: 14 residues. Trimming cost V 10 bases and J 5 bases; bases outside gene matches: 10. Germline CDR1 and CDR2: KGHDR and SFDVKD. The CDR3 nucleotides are TGTGCCACTAAACGACAGGGTAGCGACAATGAGCAGTTCTTC. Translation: CATKRQGSDNEQFF.

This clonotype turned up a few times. The CDR3 bases are TGTGCCAGCAGTTGGGGTCAGGGGGGCTCCTACGAGCAGTACTTC. Amino acid sequence: CASSWGQGGSYEQYF. V and J are TRBV5-4 and TRBJ2-7; D is possibly TRBD1 (7 bases). The CDR3 is 15 amino acids. Trimming removed 5 bases at V and 0 bases at J, with 15 bases between. Germline CDR1 and CDR2: SGHNT and YYREEE (reference sequence).

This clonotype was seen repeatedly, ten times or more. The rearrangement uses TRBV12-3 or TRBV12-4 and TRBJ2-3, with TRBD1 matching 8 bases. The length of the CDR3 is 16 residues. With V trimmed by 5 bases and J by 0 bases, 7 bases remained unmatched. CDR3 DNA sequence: TGTGCCAGCAGTCCCTGGGACAGGATCAGCACAGATACGCAGTATTTT. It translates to CASSPWDRISTDTQYF.

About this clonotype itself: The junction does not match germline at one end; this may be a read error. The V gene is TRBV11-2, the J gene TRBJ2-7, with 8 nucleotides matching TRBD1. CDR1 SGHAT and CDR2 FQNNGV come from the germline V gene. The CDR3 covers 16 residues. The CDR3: CASGLVVAGQELKQYF. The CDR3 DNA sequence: TGTGCCAGCGGCTTAGTGGTCGCGGGACAGGAGTTGAAGCAGTACTTC.